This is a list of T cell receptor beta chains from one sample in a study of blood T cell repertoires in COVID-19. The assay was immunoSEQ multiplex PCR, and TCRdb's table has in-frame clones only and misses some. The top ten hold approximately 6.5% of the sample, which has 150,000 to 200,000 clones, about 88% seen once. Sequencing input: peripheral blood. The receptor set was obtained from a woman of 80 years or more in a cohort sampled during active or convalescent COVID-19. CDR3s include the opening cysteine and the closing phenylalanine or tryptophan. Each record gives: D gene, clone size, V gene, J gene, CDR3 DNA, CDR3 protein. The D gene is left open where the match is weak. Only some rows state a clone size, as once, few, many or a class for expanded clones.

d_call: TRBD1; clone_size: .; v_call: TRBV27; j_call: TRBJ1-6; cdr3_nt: TGTGCCAGCAGTTCCGGACAGGCTAATTCACCCCTCCACTTT; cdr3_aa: CASSSGQANSPLHF
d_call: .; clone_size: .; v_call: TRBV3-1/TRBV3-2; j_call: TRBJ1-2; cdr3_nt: TGTGCCAGCAGCCAATCGTACAGACAGAGCTATGGCTACACCTTC; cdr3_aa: CASSQSYRQSYGYTF
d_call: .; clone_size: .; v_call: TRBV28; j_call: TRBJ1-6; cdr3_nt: TGTGCCAGCAGTTTTGGCAGTACCTATAATTCACCCCTCCACTTT; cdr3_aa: CASSFGSTYNSPLHF
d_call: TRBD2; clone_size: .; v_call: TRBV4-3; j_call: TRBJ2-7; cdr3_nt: TGCGCCAGCAGCCAACAAGGACTAGCTGGGCGCGAGCAGTACTTC; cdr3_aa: CASSQQGLAGREQYF
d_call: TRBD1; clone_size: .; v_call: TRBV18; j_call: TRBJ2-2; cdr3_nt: TGTGCCAGCTCACCAGGACAGGGTGATACCGGGGAGCTGTTTTTT; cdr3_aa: CASSPGQGDTGELFF
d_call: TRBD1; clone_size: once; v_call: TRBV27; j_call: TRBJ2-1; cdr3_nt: TGTGCCAGCGGCCTCTCAGGACAGGAGGTGTTCTTC; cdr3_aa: CASGLSGQEVFF
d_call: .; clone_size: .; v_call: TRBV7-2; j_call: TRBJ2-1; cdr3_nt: TGTGCCAGCAGCTTAAGGGGCCCTAACTCCTACAATGAGCAGTTCTTC; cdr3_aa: CASSLRGPNSYNEQFF
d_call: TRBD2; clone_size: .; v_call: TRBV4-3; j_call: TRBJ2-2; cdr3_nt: TGCGCCAGCAGCCAAGAAAGCGGGGGGGCCGGGGAGCTGTTTTTT; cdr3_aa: CASSQESGGAGELFF
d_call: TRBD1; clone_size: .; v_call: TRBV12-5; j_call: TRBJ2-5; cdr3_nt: TGTGCTAGTGGAGCTCCTCGGACAGGGCAAGAGACCCAGTACTTC; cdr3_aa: CASGAPRTGQETQYF
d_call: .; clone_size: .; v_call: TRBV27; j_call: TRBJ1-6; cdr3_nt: TGTGCCAGCAGTATGACGCGGGGAATTTCACCCCTCCACTTT; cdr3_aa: CASSMTRGISPLHF
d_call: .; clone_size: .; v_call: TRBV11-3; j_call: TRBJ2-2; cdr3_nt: TGTGCCAGCAGCGCCAGGCTGAGGGGGGGCGGGGAGCTGTTTTTT; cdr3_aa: CASSARLRGGGELFF
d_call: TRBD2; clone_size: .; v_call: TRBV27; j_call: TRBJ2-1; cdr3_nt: TGTGCCAGCAGTTTAGTAGCGGGGGCCTACAATGAGCAGTTCTTC; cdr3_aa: CASSLVAGAYNEQFF
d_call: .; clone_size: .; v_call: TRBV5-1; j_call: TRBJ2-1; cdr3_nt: TGCGCCAGCAGCTTGGGCTATTTAAGCGCGGATTACAATGAGCAGTTCTTC; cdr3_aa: CASSLGYLSADYNEQFF
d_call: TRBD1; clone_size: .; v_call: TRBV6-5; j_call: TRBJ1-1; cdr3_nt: TGTGCCAGCAAGACAGGGCAAGGGAATACTGAAGCTTTCTTT; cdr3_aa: CASKTGQGNTEAFF
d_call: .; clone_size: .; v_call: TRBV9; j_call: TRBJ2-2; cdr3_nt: TGTGCCAGCAGTCCCTGGGGGGTTGGACAGAACACCGGGGAGCTGTTTTTT; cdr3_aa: CASSPWGVGQNTGELFF
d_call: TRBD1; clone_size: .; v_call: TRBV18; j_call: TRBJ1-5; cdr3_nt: TGTGCCAGCTCACCGACAGGGGGAGGTCGGAATCAGCCCCAGCATTTT; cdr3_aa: CASSPTGGGRNQPQHF
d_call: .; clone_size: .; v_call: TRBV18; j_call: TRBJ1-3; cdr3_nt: TGTGCCAGCTCACCAATCGACAGCTTAAGCTCTGGAAACACCATATATTTT; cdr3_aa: CASSPIDSLSSGNTIYF
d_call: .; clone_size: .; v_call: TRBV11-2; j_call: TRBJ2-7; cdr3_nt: TGTGCCAGCAGCCCAGGGGCAGTGTCGCCCTACGAGCAGTACTTC; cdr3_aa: CASSPGAVSPYEQYF
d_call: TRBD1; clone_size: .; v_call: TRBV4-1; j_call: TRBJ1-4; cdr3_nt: TGCGCCAGCAGCACCCATGACAGGGAAAGGGTGAAAGGACTGTTTTTT; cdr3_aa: CASSTHDRERVKGLFF
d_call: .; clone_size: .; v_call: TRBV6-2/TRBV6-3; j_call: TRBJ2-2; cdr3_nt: TGTGCCAGCAGTGGGGGCAGTGACCTCCGAACCGGGGAGCTGTTTTTT; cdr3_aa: CASSGGSDLRTGELFF
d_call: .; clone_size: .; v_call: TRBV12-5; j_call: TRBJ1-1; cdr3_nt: TGTGCTAGTGGTTTGGCCCACAATACTGAAGCTTTCTTT; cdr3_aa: CASGLAHNTEAFF
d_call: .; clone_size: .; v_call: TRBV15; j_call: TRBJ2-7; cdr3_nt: TGTGCCACCAGCCGTTCTTTTGAGGTTTGGGAGCAGTACTTC; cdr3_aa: CATSRSFEVWEQYF
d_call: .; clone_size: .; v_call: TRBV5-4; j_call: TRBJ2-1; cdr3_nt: TGTGCCAGCAGCTTGGGGCTAGCTGATGAGCAGTTCTTC; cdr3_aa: CASSLGLADEQFF
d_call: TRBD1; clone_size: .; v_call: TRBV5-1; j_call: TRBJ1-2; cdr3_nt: TGCGCCAGCAGCTCACAGGGACAGGGGGATGGCTACACCTTC; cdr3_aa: CASSSQGQGDGYTF
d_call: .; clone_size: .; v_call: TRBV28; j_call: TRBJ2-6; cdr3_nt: TGTGCCACCCTGATCGGCTCTGGGGCCAACGTCCTGACTTTC; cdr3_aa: CATLIGSGANVLTF
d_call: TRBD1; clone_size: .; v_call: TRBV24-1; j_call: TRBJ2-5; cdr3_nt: TGTGCCACCAGTGACTCGGGACAGGGTGAGGGCGAGACCCAGTACTTC; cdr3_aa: CATSDSGQGEGETQYF
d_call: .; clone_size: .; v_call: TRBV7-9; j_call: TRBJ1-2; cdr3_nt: TGTGCCAGCAGCTTCGGGGTCAACCGGGACTATGGCTACACCTTC; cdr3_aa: CASSFGVNRDYGYTF
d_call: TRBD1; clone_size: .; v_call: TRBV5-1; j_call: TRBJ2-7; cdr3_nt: TGCGCCAGCAGCGTGGACAGGGGGCCCGAGCAGTACTTC; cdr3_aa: CASSVDRGPEQYF
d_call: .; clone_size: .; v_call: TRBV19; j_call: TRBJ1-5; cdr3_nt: TGTGCCAGTAGTACCACCCATGACAGCTTCAATCAGCCCCAGCATTTT; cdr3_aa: CASSTTHDSFNQPQHF
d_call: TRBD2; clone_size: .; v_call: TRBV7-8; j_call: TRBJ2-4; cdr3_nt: TGTGCCAGCAGCGTAAGCGGGGGAATCCTAGCCAAAAACATTCAGTACTTC; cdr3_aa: CASSVSGGILAKNIQYF
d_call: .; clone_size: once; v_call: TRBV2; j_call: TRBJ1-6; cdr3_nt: TGTGCCAGCAATTTCGACGGGAATTCACCCCTCCACTTT; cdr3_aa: CASNFDGNSPLHF
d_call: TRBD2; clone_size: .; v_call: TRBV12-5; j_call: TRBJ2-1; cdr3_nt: TGTGCTAGTGGTTTGCAAAAACTAGCGCAAGGCGATGAGCAGTTCTTC; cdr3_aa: CASGLQKLAQGDEQFF
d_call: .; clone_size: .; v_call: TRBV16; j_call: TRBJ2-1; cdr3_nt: TGTGCCAGCAGCCCCTCACCGGGACTGAGCTCCTACAATGAGCAGTTCTTC; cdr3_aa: CASSPSPGLSSYNEQFF
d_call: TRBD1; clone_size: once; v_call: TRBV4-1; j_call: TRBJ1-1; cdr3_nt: TGCGCCAGCAGCCAAGATCTAAGGGGGCTGAACACTGAAGCTTTCTTT; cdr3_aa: CASSQDLRGLNTEAFF
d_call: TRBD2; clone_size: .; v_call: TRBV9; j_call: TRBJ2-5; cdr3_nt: TGTGCCAGCAGCGATCCATCGTGGGAGGGGAGGCAAGCGACCCAGTACTTC; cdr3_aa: CASSDPSWEGRQATQYF
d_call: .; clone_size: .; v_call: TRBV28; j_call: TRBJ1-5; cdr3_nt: TGTGCCAGCAGAAGGACAGTAAGGGAAGGGGGAGATCAGCCCCAGCATTTT; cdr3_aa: CASRRTVREGGDQPQHF
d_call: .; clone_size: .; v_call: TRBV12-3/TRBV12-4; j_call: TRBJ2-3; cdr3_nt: TGTGCCAGCAGTAAGCCCCCAGATACGCAGTATTTT; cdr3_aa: CASSKPPDTQYF
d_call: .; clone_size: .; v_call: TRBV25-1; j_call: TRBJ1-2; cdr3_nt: TGTGCCAGCAGTCGGACCTCCGCGGGAGGCTACACCTTC; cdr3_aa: CASSRTSAGGYTF
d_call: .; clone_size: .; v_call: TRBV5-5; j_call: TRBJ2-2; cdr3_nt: TGTGCCAGCAGCTTGGTCGCGAACACCGGGGAGCTGTTTTTT; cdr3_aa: CASSLVANTGELFF
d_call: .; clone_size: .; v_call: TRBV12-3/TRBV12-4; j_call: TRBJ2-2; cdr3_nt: TGTGCCAGCAGGAGCACCGGGGAGCTGTTTTTT; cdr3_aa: CASRSTGELFF
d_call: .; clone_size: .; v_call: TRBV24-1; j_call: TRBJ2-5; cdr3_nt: TGTGCCACCAGTGCCTCCTCTACTAGCACAGGGACCCAGTACTTC; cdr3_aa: CATSASSTSTGTQYF
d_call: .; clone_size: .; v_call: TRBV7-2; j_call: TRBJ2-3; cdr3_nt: TGTGCCAGCAGCTTATATACAGGCGGCACAGATACGCAGTATTTT; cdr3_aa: CASSLYTGGTDTQYF
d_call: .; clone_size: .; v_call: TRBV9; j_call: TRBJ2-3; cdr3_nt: TGTGCCAGCAGCGTAGGAGCCTCGAATTCCGGCACAGATACGCAGTATTTT; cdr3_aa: CASSVGASNSGTDTQYF
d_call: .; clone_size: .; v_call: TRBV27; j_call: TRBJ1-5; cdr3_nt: TGTGCCAGCGGACCCGGGGATCAGCCCCAGCATTTT; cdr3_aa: CASGPGDQPQHF
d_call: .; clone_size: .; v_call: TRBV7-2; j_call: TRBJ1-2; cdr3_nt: TGTGCCAGCAGCTTCGGGGAGGAGATCTATGGCTACACCTTC; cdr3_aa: CASSFGEEIYGYTF
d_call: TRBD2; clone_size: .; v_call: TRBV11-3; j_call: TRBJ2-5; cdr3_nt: TGTGCCAGCAGCTTAAGAACTAGCGGGGCGCAAGAGACCCAGTACTTC; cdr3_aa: CASSLRTSGAQETQYF
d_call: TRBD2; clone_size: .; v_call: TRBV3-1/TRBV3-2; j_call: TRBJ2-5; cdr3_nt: TGTGCCAGCAGCCAAGGTTTAGCGGGGAACCAAGAGACCCAGTACTTC; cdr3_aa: CASSQGLAGNQETQYF
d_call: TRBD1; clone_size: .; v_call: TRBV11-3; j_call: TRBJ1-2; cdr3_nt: TGTGCCAGCAGCTTAGGTCTTACAGGGGGCGTCTATGGCTACACCTTC; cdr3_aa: CASSLGLTGGVYGYTF
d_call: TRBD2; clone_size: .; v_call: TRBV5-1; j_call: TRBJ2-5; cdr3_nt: TGCGCCAGCAGCTTGGGCCCTAGCGGGGGTTTGAGGGAGACCCAGTACTTC; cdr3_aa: CASSLGPSGGLRETQYF
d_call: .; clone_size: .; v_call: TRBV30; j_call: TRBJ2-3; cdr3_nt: TGTGCCTGGAGTCAGGGGGGACATTCCACAGATACGCAGTATTTT; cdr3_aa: CAWSQGGHSTDTQYF
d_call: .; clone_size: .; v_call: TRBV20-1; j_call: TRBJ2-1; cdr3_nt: TGCAGTGCTAGAGCCCGAGATGAGCAGTTCTTC; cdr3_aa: CSARARDEQFF
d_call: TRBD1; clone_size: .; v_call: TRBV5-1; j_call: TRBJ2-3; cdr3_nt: TGCGCCAGCAGCTTGGGCCCGCGGACAGGGACAGATACGCAGTATTTT; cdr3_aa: CASSLGPRTGTDTQYF
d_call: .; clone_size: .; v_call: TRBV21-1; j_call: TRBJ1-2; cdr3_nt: TGTGCCAGCAGCAAAAAAAACCGATATCAGGGGCCTGGCTACACCTTC; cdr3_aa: CASSKKNRYQGPGYTF
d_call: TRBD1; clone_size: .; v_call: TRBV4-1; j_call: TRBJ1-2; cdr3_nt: TGCGCCAGCAGCCAAGTAAACAGGGGGATTGCCTACACCTTC; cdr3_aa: CASSQVNRGIAYTF
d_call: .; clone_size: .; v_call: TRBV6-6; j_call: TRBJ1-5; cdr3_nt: TGTGCCAGCAGTTACGGAGGAAATCAGCCCCAGCATTTT; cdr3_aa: CASSYGGNQPQHF
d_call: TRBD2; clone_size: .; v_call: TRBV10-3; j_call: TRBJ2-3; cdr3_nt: TGTGCCATCAGTGACCCTACGGCTAGCGGGGGGGCTGTTGGAGATACGCAGTATTTT; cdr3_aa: CAISDPTASGGAVGDTQYF